The 22 T cell receptor beta chains listed next were all sequenced from one sample in a study of tumor-infiltrating lymphocytes in primary liver carcinoma (dated by TCRdb to the late 2010s). Without any cell sorting, total RNA and DNA were extracted together from about 19-30 mg of bulk tissue using the AllPrep DNA/RNA mini kit. Instrument used: Illumina HiSeq 2500. Using a constant-region primer and ProtoScript II reverse transcriptase, TCRbeta-specific cDNA was reverse-transcribed from around 500 ng total RNA. TCRbeta libraries were built with three nested multiplex PCR rounds, a slightly modified ARM-PCR procedure. Multiplex TRBV1-TRBV30 forward primers and a Cbeta reverse primer were used in the first two PCR rounds, each of which was run for around 10 cycles. The public sequencing data were trimmed at Q25 with fastp and processed into clonotypes with MiXCR by TCRdb, which kept only in-frame beta chains. Under each unique CDR3 protein, matching rows form one entry showing the most common genes and DNA. For this sample the table gives more than 70,000 distinct CDR3 sequences, of which roughly two thirds were detected only once. 26% of the sample comes from the top ten.

The specimen sequenced was tumor-adjacent normal liver tissue. The source is a man in his forties with primary liver carcinoma and hepatitis B virus infection.

Notes on this clonotype: The conserved closing phenylalanine or tryptophan is absent in this CDR3, likely reflecting a read error. The chain links TRBV11-2 to TRBJ2-1, with unresolved D. This CDR3 has 14 amino acids. Germline values: CDR1 SGHAT, CDR2 FQNNGV. In DNA, the CDR3 is TGTGCCAGCAGCTTCTTTGGCGTTTACAATAAGCAGTTCTCC. This codes for CASSFFGVYNKQFS.

Worth noting for this clonotype: This sequence may be a read error, since a much larger clone differs from it by one base. V is TRBV29-1 and J is TRBJ1-1, with a weak D call TRBD1 (5 bases). This CDR3 is built from 12 residues. Trimming shortened V by 6 bases and J by 6 bases, and 14 bases separated the two germline ends. Per germline, CDR1 SQVTM and CDR2 ANQGSEA. The CDR3 nucleotides are TGCAGCGTCTCTCGGGGCAGGGCTGAAGCTTTCTTT. This gives the protein CSVSRGRAEAFF.

In regard to this clonotype: One end of the junction is discordant with germline, which a read error may explain. This chain uses TRBV6-5 with TRBJ2-3, with D tentatively TRBD1 (5 bases). Per the germline V gene, CDR1 is MNHEY and CDR2 is SVGAGI. The CDR3 length is 14 residues. The CDR3, as DNA: TGTGCCAGCAGCCGTCGTGCCGACAGCCATACGCGGTATTTT. This translates into CASSRRADSHTRYF.

This clonotype was observed a single time. This may come from a read error, since a much larger clone is one base off. The chain links TRBV4-3 to TRBJ2-7; TRBD2 matches at 9 bases. The CDR3 is made up of 15 amino acids. Unmatched junction bases numbered 10, after V lost 7 bases and J lost 3 bases. Germline loops: CDR1 LGHNA, CDR2 YSLEER. The CDR3 protein is CASIPDRAGGYEQYF. CDR3 nucleotides: TGCGCCAGCATCCCCGATCGAGCGGGAGGCTACGAGCAGTACTTC.

As for this clonotype: An end of the junction differs from the germline gene, which may be a read error. The J gene is TRBJ1-5, the V gene TRBV4-1; no clear D gene. Germline V gene sequence: CDR1 MGHRA, CDR2 YSYEKL. The CDR3 has 14 residues. The CDR3 sequence: CASCQDNAPVAQHF. The CDR3 DNA sequence: TGCGCCAGCTGCCAAGACAACGCGCCCGTGGCCCAGCATTTT.

This clonotype occurred many times. The chain combines TRBV7-9 with TRBJ2-1, with TRBD2 matching over 11 bases. This CDR3 is built from 17 residues. The V gene's germline CDR1 is SEHNR and CDR2 FQNEAQ (reference sequence). Trimming removed 5 bases from V and 1 base from J; junction bases left unmatched: 7. CDR3 nucleotides: TGTGCCAGCAGCCCCCGACTAGCGGGAATGTCCTACAATGAGCAGTTCTTC. Protein: CASSPRLAGMSYNEQFF.

On this clonotype itself: Given the absence of the conserved phenylalanine or tryptophan at the CDR3 end, a read error is likely. The gene calls are TRBV11-1 and TRBJ2-7, with unresolved D. There are 13 residues in the CDR3. Germline V gene lookup returns CDR1 SGHAT and CDR2 FQDESV (reference sequence). Between the trimmed V and J ends, which lost 2 bases and 2 bases, there was a span of 7 bases. Here the CDR3 reads CASSLRSPYEQYL. As DNA, the CDR3 is TGTGCCAGCAGCTTAAGATCGCCCTACGAGCAGTACTTA.

The chain employs TRBV12-3 or TRBV12-4 and TRBJ2-1, with TRBD2 as a possible D gene (6 bases). The CDR3 spans 14 residues. Trimming removed 8 bases at V and 4 bases at J, with 15 bases between. The CDR3 here is CASGGISVYNEQFF. For the CDR3, the DNA is TGTGCCAGCGGGGGGATTAGCGTTTACAATGAGCAGTTCTTC.

A remark on this clonotype: The germline gene is not matched at one end of the junction; a read error may be the cause. J is TRBJ2-1 and V is TRBV6-5; D may match TRBD1 or TRBD2 (5 bases each). Per germline, CDR1 MNHEY and CDR2 SVGAGI. There are 13 residues in the CDR3. The CDR3 loop is CDSRQRNYNEQFF. The CDR3 bases are TGTGACAGCAGACAGCGGAACTACAATGAGCAGTTCTTC.

The chain couples TRBV4-3 to TRBJ1-2, with a possible D match to TRBD1 (6 bases). The CDR3 loop spans 14 amino acids. The germline V gene has CDR1 LGHNA and CDR2 YSLEER. Between the trimmed V and J ends, which lost 1 base and 10 bases, there was a span of 16 bases. The DNA for the CDR3 is TGCGCCAGCAGCCAAGTTTTGACAGGATCTGACTACACCTTC. This sequence encodes CASSQVLTGSDYTF.

This clonotype showed up just once. A junction end diverges from the germline sequence, so it may reflect a read error. The chain uses TRBV10-2 and TRBJ2-7; D remains ambiguous. The CDR3 spans 11 residues. Germline-derived CDR1 and CDR2 are WSHSY and SAAADI. CDR3 nucleotides: TGTGCCAGCATTGGTAGCTACGAGCAGTACTTC. As protein: CASIGSYEQYF.

This clonotype was observed at least ten times. The chain links TRBV25-1 to TRBJ2-7; no clear D gene. The CDR3 has 14 amino acids. Looked up from germline, CDR1 is MGHDK and CDR2 is SYGVNS. Trimming stripped 3 bases from V and 2 bases from J, with 11 bases between. CDR3 coding DNA: TGTGCCAGCAGTGATCCCAGAGGCGCCTACGAGCAGTACTTC. Translation: CASSDPRGAYEQYF.

The chain recombines TRBV29-1 with TRBJ2-3, with D perhaps TRBD2 (5 bases). The germline CDR1 and CDR2 sequences are SQVTM and ANQGSEA. The CDR3 runs 13 residues. Trimming removed 5 bases from V and 6 bases from J, with 15 bases in between. CDR3 amino acids: CSVSGTRFDTQYF. The CDR3 DNA follows: TGCAGCGTTTCCGGAACTAGATTCGATACGCAGTATTTT.

This clonotype was counted a single time. Since a much larger clone is just one base distant, this may be a read error. The CDR3 ends on some other residue instead of the conserved phenylalanine or tryptophan, so this is likely a read error. V is TRBV4-1 and J is TRBJ2-7; weak D call: TRBD1 (6 bases). Per germline, CDR1 MGHRA and CDR2 YSYEKL. The CDR3 is 17 amino acids. CDR3 residues: CTSSRGGRQWLSYEQYI. The CDR3 DNA is TGCACCAGTAGCCGAGGGGGACGACAGTGGCTCTCCTACGAGCAGTACATC.

The V and J genes are TRBV29-1 and TRBJ1-2; D is unclear. Deletions cut 3 bases from V and 6 bases from J, with 5 bases between. The CDR3 loop spans 10 amino acids. Germline V gene sequence: CDR1 SQVTM, CDR2 ANQGSEA. CDR3 in DNA: TGCAGCGTTGACAGTAATGGCTACACCTTC. It encodes CSVDSNGYTF.

Note on this clonotype: The junction and the germline gene differ at one end; a read error may be behind it. The chain combines TRBV6-2 or TRBV6-3 with TRBJ1-1, with TRBD1 matching 7 bases. CDR3 length equals 13 residues. The germline V gene has CDR1 MNHEY and CDR2 SVGEGT. Written as DNA, the CDR3 is TGTGCCACCAGTCGACAGGGTTACACTGAAGCTTTCTTT. Amino acid sequence: CATSRQGYTEAFF.

Comment on this clonotype: The junction does not match germline at one end; this may be a read error. V and J are TRBV7-9 and TRBJ2-7; possible D gene TRBD1, 5 bases. The CDR3 runs to 13 residues. Germline assignment: CDR1 SEHNR and CDR2 FQNEAQ (reference sequence). The CDR3 reads CASSTDSSYKQNF. CDR3 bases: TGTGCCAGCAGTACCGACAGCTCCTACAAGCAGAACTTC.

For this clonotype: One end of the junction varies from germline; a read error may be responsible. The CDR3 loop is CASNQRLSGYQDYNEQFF. As DNA, the CDR3 is TGCGCCAGCAACCAACGCTTAAGTGGCTACCAAGACTATAATGAGCAGTTCTTC. The genes are TRBV4-1 and TRBJ2-1, with D tentatively TRBD2 (5 bases). The germline gives CDR1 MGHRA, CDR2 YSYEKL. CDR3 length equals 18 residues.

Ten or more counts support this clonotype. The V and J genes are TRBV6-2 or TRBV6-3 and TRBJ2-2; TRBD1 might be the D (6 bases). V shed 5 bases and J shed 5 bases, with 9 bases lying between them. This CDR3 spans 13 amino acids. Germline CDR1 and CDR2: MNHEY and SVGEGT. In DNA, the CDR3 is TGTGCCAGCAGTCCACAGGGAACCGGGGAGCTGTTTTTT. Protein product: CASSPQGTGELFF.

As to this clonotype: An end of the junction differs from the germline gene, which may be a read error. This chain uses TRBV4-3 with TRBJ2-1; TRBD2 matches 12 bases. The CDR3 spans 22 residues. Germline CDR1 and CDR2: LGHNA and YSLEER. The CDR3: CASSQGLGLAGWPTGSYNEQFF. The CDR3 DNA reads TGCGCCAGCAGCCAAGGGTTAGGACTAGCGGGATGGCCCACTGGCTCCTACAATGAGCAATTCTTC.

A remark on this clonotype: Mismatch with germline at one junction end may stem from a read error. The gene calls are TRBV6-2 or TRBV6-3 and TRBJ2-3; perhaps TRBD1 as D (6 bases). Germline values: CDR1 MNHEY, CDR2 SVGEGT. This CDR3 is built from 19 residues. The CDR3 region is CACSYIIQAGATRTDTQYF. The CDR3 DNA sequence: TGTGCCTGCAGTTATATCATCCAAGCAGGGGCAACTCGAACAGATACGCAGTATTTT.

A word on this clonotype: This may be a read error, as it is one base from a much larger clone. This chain joins TRBV25-1 and TRBJ2-7; D call uncertain. Germline V gene data show CDR1 as MGHDK and CDR2 as SYGVNS. This CDR3 is 12 amino acids long. The CDR3 DNA is TGTGCCACCCATGGGCATGCCTACAAGCAGTACTTC. Its protein product is CATHGHAYKQYF.